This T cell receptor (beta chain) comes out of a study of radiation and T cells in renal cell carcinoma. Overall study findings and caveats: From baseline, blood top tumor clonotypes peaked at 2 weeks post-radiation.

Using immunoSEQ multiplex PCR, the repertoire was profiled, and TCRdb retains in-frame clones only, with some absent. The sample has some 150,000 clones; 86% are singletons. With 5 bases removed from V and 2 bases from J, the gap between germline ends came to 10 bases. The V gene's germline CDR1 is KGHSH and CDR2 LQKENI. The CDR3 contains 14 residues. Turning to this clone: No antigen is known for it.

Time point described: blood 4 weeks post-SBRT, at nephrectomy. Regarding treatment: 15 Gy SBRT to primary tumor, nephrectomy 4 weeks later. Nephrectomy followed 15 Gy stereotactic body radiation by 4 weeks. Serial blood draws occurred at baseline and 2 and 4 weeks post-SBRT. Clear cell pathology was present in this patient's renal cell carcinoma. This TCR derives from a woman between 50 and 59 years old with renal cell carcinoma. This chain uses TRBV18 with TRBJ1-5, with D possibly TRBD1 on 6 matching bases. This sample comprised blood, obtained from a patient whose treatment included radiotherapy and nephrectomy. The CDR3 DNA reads TGTGCCAGCTCAACAGGGAAGGGCAATCAGCCCCAGCATTTT. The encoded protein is CASSTGKGNQPQHF.